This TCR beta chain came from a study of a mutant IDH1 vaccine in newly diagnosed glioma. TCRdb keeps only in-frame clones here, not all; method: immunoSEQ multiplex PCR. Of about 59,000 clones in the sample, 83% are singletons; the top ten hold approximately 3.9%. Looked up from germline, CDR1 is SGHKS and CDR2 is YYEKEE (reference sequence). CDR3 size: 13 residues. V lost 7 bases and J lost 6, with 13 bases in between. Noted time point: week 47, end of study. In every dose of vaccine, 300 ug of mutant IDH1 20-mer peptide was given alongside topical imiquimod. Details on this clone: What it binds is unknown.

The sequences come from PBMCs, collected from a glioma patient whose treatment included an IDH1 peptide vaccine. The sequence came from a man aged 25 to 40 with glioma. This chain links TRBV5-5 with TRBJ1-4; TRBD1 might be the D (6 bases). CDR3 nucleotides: TGTGCCAGCTACCTTAGGGGGGATGAAAAACTGTTTTTT. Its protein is CASYLRGDEKLFF.